Shown below are 4 T cell receptor beta chains from a single sample sequenced in a study of blood T cell repertoires in COVID-19. Data came from immunoSEQ multiplex PCR; TCRdb stores just in-frame clones and leaves some out. The table lists roughly 63,000 clones, roughly nine tenths of them singletons, with 7% to 10% in the top ten. Specimen: peripheral blood. The receptor source for this set is a man aged 50 or older with active COVID-19.

The rearrangement links TRBV3-1 (or the pseudogene TRBV3-2) to TRBJ2-1; D is uncertain. Germline lookup yields CDR1 LGHDT and CDR2 YNNKEL (reference sequence). With 3 bases removed from V and 4 bases from J, the gap between germline ends came to 10 bases. This CDR3 contains 14 residues. The CDR3 protein is CASSHRNSYNEQFF. For the CDR3, the DNA is TGTGCCAGCAGCCATAGGAACAGTTACAATGAGCAGTTCTTC.

The chain joins TRBV10-3 to TRBJ2-1; D is possibly TRBD2 (5 bases). CDR1 ENHRY and CDR2 SYGVKD come from the germline V gene. V gave up 7 bases and J gave up 1 base, with 11 bases separating them. The length of the CDR3 is 14 residues. The CDR3 nucleotides are TGTGCCATCATGGACCAGCGGTCCTACAATGAGCAGTTCTTC. Translating it yields CAIMDQRSYNEQFF.

This clone appeared once. V and J are TRBV7-2 and TRBJ2-7; D is undetermined. The CDR3 spans 12 residues. The ends were cut back, 2 bases at V and 7 bases at J, with 9 bases in the middle. Germline V lookup: CDR1 SGHTA, CDR2 FQGNSA. The CDR3, as DNA: TGTGCCAGCAGCTTACTCGCTATAGAGCAGTACTTC. This translates into CASSLLAIEQYF.

The CDR3 here is CASSRLGGEDGYTF. CDR3 in DNA: TGCGCCAGCAGTCGTTTAGGGGGGGAGGATGGCTACACCTTC. This chain joins TRBV23-1 and TRBJ1-2, with D perhaps matching TRBD1 (6 bases). TRBV23-1 is sorted into the ORF group, with uncertain function. V gave up 4 bases and J gave up 6 bases, with 15 bases separating them. This CDR3 is built from 14 residues.